These 18 T cell receptor beta chains came from one sample sequenced in a study of blood T cell repertoires in COVID-19. Some clones are missing from TCRdb's copy, which holds only in-frame ones; the method was immunoSEQ multiplex PCR. Of 200,000 to 250,000 clones in the sample, 82% were seen once. The sequenced sample consisted of peripheral blood. The receptors come from a woman aged 65 to 85 with COVID-19, enrolled during active disease.

V and J are TRBV5-5 and TRBJ2-7; a possible D gene is TRBD1 (6 bases). V was clipped by 1 base and J by 3 bases, with 11 bases between them. Germline assignment: CDR1 SGHKS and CDR2 YYEKEE (reference sequence). The CDR3 contains 14 residues. CDR3 coding DNA: TGTGCCAGCAGCTTGATAGGGACAAACTACGAGCAGTACTTC. Protein sequence: CASSLIGTNYEQYF.

V usage is TRBV6-1 and J usage is TRBJ1-5; perhaps TRBD1 as D (5 bases). Germline V lookup: CDR1 MNHNS, CDR2 SASEGT. The germline V and J ends were trimmed by 0 bases and 4 bases, with 13 bases remaining between them. The CDR3 is made up of 16 amino acids. The chain's CDR3 is CASSEAGRVRNQPQHF. CDR3 in DNA: TGTGCCAGCAGTGAAGCAGGCAGGGTTCGAAATCAGCCCCAGCATTTT.

This clone showed up just once. The CDR3, as DNA: TGTGCCAGCAGTTCCCCCCGACAGGGGGCCTACGAGCAGTACTTC. This sequence encodes CASSSPRQGAYEQYF. The V gene is TRBV6-2 or TRBV6-3, the J gene TRBJ2-7; 9 positions match TRBD1. Germline CDR1 reads MNHEY; CDR2 reads SVGEGT. Germline trimming cut 4 bases from V and 2 bases from J; bases unmatched to any gene: 6. The CDR3 is 15 amino acids.

This clone is a singleton in its sample. This sequence joins TRBV29-1 and TRBJ1-2; 7 nucleotides align to TRBD1. V was pared by 6 bases and J by 4 bases, with 8 bases of the junction left unmatched. The germline V gene encodes CDR1 SQVTM and CDR2 ANQGSEA. This CDR3 comprises 13 residues. The CDR3: CSVDRTGGYGYTF. CDR3 nucleotides: TGCAGCGTAGATCGGACAGGAGGCTATGGCTACACCTTC.

The chain combines TRBV6-6 with TRBJ2-1; 10 positions agree with TRBD2. The CDR3 is 16 residues long. V lost 10 bases and J lost 8; bases outside the gene matches: 17. Germline loops: CDR1 MNHNY, CDR2 SVGAGI (reference sequence). The chain's CDR3 is CATASPESGREDEQFF. Here the CDR3 DNA reads TGTGCCACCGCGAGTCCCGAAAGCGGGAGGGAGGATGAGCAGTTCTTC.

CDR3 sequence (DNA): TGCGCCAGCAGCGAGGGACAGGGGAGCTACACTGAAGCTTTCTTT. It yields the protein CASSEGQGSYTEAFF. The chain has TRBV5-1 and TRBJ1-1; TRBD1 matches at 10 bases. Germline V lookup: CDR1 SGHRS, CDR2 YFSETQ. Trimming took 4 bases from V and 3 from J; bases not matched to a gene: 6. This CDR3 region has 15 residues.

The V and J genes are TRBV2 and TRBJ1-1, with D unclear. Trimming removed 8 bases at V and 3 bases at J, with 16 bases between. Looked up from germline, CDR1 is SNHLY and CDR2 is FYNNEI. This CDR3 comprises 14 residues. CDR3 loop: CASRPYMMDTEAFF. CDR3 bases: TGTGCCAGCCGTCCATACATGATGGACACTGAAGCTTTCTTT.

This clone turned up a few times. This chain connects TRBV28 to TRBJ1-2, with 9 bases matching TRBD1. In germline, CDR1 is MDHEN, CDR2 SYDVKM. With V trimmed by 9 bases and J by 0 bases, 14 bases remained unmatched. This CDR3 spans 17 amino acids. CDR3 coding DNA: TGTGCCAGTAGGGGACAGGGAACCCTGCGGGCTAACTATGGCTACACCTTC. Protein sequence: CASRGQGTLRANYGYTF.

CDR3 region: CASSSPLAGSSYNEQFF. The DNA for the CDR3 is TGTGCCAGCAGCTCCCCCCTAGCGGGCAGCTCCTACAATGAGCAGTTCTTC. The chain recombines TRBV7-3 with TRBJ2-1, with 8 bases that match TRBD2. V trimming: 4 bases; J trimming: 0 bases; junction bases outside the gene matches: 8. CDR3 size: 17 residues. CDR1 is SGHTA and CDR2 is FQGTGA in the germline V gene.

This chain connects TRBV5-1 to TRBJ2-1; 9 nucleotides agree with TRBD1. The CDR3 consists of 15 residues. CDR1 is SGHRS and CDR2 is YFSETQ in the germline V gene. The V segment lost 4 bases and the J segment 8 bases; nucleotides outside the gene matches: 10. This CDR3 reads CASSLIGTGIDEQFF. As DNA, the CDR3 is TGCGCCAGCAGCCTGATCGGGACAGGGATAGATGAGCAGTTCTTC.

The CDR3 sequence is CASRQGLVRGNQPQHF. CDR3 DNA sequence: TGTGCCAGTAGACAGGGATTAGTTCGTGGCAATCAGCCCCAGCATTTT. The rearrangement links TRBV19 to TRBJ1-5; D is perhaps TRBD1 (6 bases). The CDR3 extends over 16 amino acids. CDR1 LNHDA and CDR2 SQIVND come from the germline V gene (reference sequence). V was trimmed by 6 bases and J by 2 bases, leaving 17 bases between them.

This clone was detected only once. This chain uses TRBV7-2 with TRBJ2-1; 9 positions match TRBD1. The germline V gene encodes CDR1 SGHTA and CDR2 FQGNSA. CDR3 size: 17 residues. V shed 4 bases, J shed 9 bases, and the junction held 16 bases outside the gene matches. CDR3 DNA: TGTGCCAGCAGCTCAGCCCCGAGGAATACAGGGGGCGGTGAGCAGTTCTTC. Translated, it gives CASSSAPRNTGGGEQFF.

This clone was seen more than once but under ten times. At the DNA level, this CDR3 is encoded by other sequences in the same sample as well. The J gene is TRBJ2-1, the V gene TRBV27, with D possibly being TRBD2 (6 bases). Trimming took 3 bases from V and 0 from J, leaving 6 bases between them. Germline values: CDR1 MNHEY, CDR2 SMNVEV (reference sequence). The CDR3 runs 14 residues. The CDR3 loop is CASSFGSSYNEQFF. In DNA form, the CDR3 reads TGTGCCAGCAGTTTCGGGAGCTCCTACAATGAGCAGTTCTTC.

The chain is built from TRBV7-9 and TRBJ2-1; maybe TRBD1 (6 bases). The CDR3 runs to 15 residues. Germline V gene sequence: CDR1 SEHNR, CDR2 FQNEAQ (reference sequence). Trimming removed 5 bases from V and 3 bases from J, with 14 bases in between. CDR3 sequence: CASSGPGTSYNEQFF. CDR3 coding DNA: TGTGCCAGCAGCGGTCCTGGGACAAGCTACAATGAGCAGTTCTTC.

This clone appeared once. This sample includes further DNA sequences coding for the same CDR3. V and J are TRBV7-9 and TRBJ1-2, with a possible D match to TRBD1 (5 bases). Between the trimmed V and J ends, which lost 0 bases and 1 base, there was a span of 9 bases. Germline assignment: CDR1 SEHNR and CDR2 FQNEAQ (reference sequence). The CDR3 has 15 residues. In nucleotides, the CDR3 is TGTGCCAGCAGCTTAGCTGGGGGGAGTAACTATGGCTACACCTTC. Encoded protein: CASSLAGGSNYGYTF.

J is TRBJ1-5 and V is TRBV7-9; D might be TRBD1 (6 bases). The germline CDR1 and CDR2 sequences are SEHNR and FQNEAQ (reference sequence). The CDR3 is 14 amino acids. V was clipped by 5 bases and J by 7 bases, with 15 bases between them. CDR3 sequence: CASSSSSGVQPQHF. The DNA for the CDR3 is TGTGCCAGCAGCAGTAGTTCAGGGGTACAGCCCCAGCATTTT.

The V and J genes are TRBV5-5 and TRBJ2-1; no firm D call. Trimming stripped 3 bases from V and 3 bases from J, with 13 bases between. CDR1 and CDR2 from the germline V gene are SGHKS and YYEKEE (reference sequence). The CDR3 sequence is 15 residues long. In DNA, the CDR3 is TGTGCCAGCAGCTCTCTGGTGGGCAGCTACAATGAGCAGTTCTTC. Protein product: CASSSLVGSYNEQFF.

The chain joins TRBV10-1 to TRBJ1-5; D ambiguous. The CDR3 runs to 17 residues. Germline V lookup: CDR1 WNHNN, CDR2 SYGVQD (reference sequence). Trimming took 1 base from V and 5 from J, leaving 18 bases between them. CDR3 nucleotides: TGCGCCAGCAGTGAGTACTCCGACTTTTCCTACGATCAGCCCCAGCATTTT. Its protein product is CASSEYSDFSYDQPQHF.